Presented here are 4 T cell receptor beta chains from one specimen sequenced in a study of blood T cell repertoires in COVID-19. Assay used: immunoSEQ multiplex PCR; TCRdb lists only in-frame clones, some missing. The profile shows roughly 82,000 clones, 82% of them singletons. Sequenced sample: peripheral blood. The receptors were sampled from a man aged 60-69 years with acute or convalescent COVID-19.

J is TRBJ2-1 and V is TRBV3-1 (or the pseudogene TRBV3-2); D possibly corresponds to TRBD2 (5 bases). Looked up from germline, CDR1 is LGHDT and CDR2 is YNNKEL (reference sequence). The V end lost 4 bases, the J end lost 2 bases, and 15 bases lay between the germline ends. The CDR3 runs to 16 residues. The CDR3 loop is CASSPGLFFPYNEQFF. CDR3 bases: TGTGCCAGCAGCCCAGGACTTTTCTTCCCCTACAATGAGCAGTTCTTC.

The chain is built from TRBV12-5 and TRBJ1-1; D unresolved. The V end was cut by 1 base, the J end by 1 base, with 4 bases between. Germline V lookup: CDR1 LGHNT, CDR2 FRNRAP. CDR3 length: 13 residues. CDR3 protein: CASGLAGNTEAFF. In DNA, the CDR3 is TGTGCTAGTGGTTTGGCAGGGAACACTGAAGCTTTCTTT.

V is TRBV11-2 and J is TRBJ2-1; 7 bases fit TRBD2. CDR1 and CDR2 from the germline V gene are SGHAT and FQNNGV. This CDR3 spans 17 amino acids. With 2 bases clipped from V and 4 bases from J, the junction kept 11 bases outside the gene matches. The CDR3 is CASSLSLRQRGYNEQFF. CDR3 nucleotides: TGTGCCAGCAGCTTATCCCTACGCCAGCGGGGTTACAATGAGCAGTTCTTC.

The chain couples TRBV20-1 to TRBJ2-1, with 8 bases fitting TRBD2. The CDR3 consists of 15 residues. In germline, CDR1 is DFQATT, CDR2 SNEGSKA (reference sequence). Losses at the gene ends were 3 bases for V and 8 bases for J; bases not matched to a gene: 12. The CDR3 nucleotides read TGCAGTGCTAGTCTACCCAGCGGGGGTATATATGAGCAGTTCTTC. Amino acids: CSASLPSGGIYEQFF.